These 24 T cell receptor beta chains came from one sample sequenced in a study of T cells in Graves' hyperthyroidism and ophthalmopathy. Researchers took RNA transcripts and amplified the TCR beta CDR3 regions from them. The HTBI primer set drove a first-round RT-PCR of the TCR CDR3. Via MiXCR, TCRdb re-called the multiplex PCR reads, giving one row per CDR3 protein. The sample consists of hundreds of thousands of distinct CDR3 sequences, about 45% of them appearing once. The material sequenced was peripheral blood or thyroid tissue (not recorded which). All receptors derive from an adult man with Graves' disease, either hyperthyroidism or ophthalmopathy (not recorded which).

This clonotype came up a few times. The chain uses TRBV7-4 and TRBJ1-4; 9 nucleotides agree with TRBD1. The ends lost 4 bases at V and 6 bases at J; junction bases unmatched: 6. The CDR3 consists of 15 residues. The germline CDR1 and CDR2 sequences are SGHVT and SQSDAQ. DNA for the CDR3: TGTGCCAGCAGCTACCGGGACAGGGCTGATGAAAAACTGTTTTTT. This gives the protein CASSYRDRADEKLFF.

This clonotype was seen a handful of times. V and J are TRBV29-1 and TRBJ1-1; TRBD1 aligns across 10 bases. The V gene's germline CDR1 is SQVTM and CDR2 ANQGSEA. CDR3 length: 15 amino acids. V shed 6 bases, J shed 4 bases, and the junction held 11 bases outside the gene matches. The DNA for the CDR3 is TGCAGCGTCTATGGAGGGACAGGGGTATTCACTGAAGCTTTCTTT. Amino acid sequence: CSVYGGTGVFTEAFF.

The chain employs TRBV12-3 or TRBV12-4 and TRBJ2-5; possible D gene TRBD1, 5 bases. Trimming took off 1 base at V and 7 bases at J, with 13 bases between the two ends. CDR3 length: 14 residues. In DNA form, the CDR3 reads TGTGCCAGCAGTTTAGTGGCAGGGATGGGGACCCAGTACTTC. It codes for CASSLVAGMGTQYF.

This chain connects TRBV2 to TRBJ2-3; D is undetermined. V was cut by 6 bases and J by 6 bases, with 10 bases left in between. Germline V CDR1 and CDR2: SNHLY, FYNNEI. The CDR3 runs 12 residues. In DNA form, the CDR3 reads TGTGCCAGCAGATCTATCGGCGATACGCAGTATTTT. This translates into CASRSIGDTQYF.

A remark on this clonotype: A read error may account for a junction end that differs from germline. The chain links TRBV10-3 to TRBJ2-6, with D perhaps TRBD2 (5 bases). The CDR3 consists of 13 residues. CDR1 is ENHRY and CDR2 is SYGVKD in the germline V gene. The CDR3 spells CATSDGRANVLTF. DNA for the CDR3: TGTGCCACCAGTGACGGGAGGGCCAACGTCCTGACTTTC.

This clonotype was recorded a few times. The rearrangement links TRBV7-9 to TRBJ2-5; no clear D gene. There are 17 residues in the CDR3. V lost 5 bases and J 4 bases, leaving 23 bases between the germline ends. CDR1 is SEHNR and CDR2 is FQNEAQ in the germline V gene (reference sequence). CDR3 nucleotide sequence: TGTGCCAGCAGCCAAGACCCGTGGGCCGCGGTAGGAGAGACCCAGTACTTC. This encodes CASSQDPWAAVGETQYF.

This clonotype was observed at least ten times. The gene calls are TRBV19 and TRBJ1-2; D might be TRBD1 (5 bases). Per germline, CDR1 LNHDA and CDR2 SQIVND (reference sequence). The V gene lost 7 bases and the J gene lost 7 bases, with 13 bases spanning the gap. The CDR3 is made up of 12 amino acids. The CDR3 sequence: CASTEGSGGYTF. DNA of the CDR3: TGTGCCAGTACTGAGGGGAGTGGTGGCTACACCTTC.

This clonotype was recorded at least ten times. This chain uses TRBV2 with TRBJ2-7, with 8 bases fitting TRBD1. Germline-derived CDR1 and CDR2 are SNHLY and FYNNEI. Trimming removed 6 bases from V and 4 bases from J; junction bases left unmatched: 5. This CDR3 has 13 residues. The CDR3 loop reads CASSGQGLYEQYF. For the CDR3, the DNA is TGTGCCAGCAGCGGACAGGGTCTTTACGAGCAGTACTTC.

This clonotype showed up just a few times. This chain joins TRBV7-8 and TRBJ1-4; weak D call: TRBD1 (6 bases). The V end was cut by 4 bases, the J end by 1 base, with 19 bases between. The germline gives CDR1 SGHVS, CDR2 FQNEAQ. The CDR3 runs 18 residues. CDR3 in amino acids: CASSSLPLPGQTNEKLFF. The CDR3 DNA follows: TGTGCCAGCAGCTCTCTCCCACTTCCGGGACAAACTAATGAAAAACTGTTTTTT.

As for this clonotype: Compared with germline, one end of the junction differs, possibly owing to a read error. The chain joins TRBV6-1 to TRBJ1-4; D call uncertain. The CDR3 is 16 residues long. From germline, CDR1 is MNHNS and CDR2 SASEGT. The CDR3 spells CAISEAGSPAGEKLFF. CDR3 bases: TGTGCCATCAGTGAAGCCGGGTCCCCCGCAGGAGAAAAACTGTTTTTT.

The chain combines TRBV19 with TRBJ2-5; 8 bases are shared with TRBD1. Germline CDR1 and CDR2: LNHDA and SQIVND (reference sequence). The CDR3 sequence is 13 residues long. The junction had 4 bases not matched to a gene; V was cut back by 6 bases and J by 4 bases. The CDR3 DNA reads TGTGCCAGTAGCGAGACAGGGGTAGAGACCCAGTACTTC. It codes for CASSETGVETQYF.

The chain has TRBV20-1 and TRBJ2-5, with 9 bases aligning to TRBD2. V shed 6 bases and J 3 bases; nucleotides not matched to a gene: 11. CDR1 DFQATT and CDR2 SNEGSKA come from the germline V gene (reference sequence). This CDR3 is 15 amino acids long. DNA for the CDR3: TGCAGTGCGACTCGCGCGGGAGGGCCTAAAGAGACCCAGTACTTC. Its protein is CSATRAGGPKETQYF.

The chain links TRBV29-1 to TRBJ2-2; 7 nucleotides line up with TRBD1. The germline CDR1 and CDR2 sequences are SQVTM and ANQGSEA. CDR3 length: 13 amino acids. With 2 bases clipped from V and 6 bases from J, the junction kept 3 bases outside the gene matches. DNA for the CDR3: TGCAGCGTTGAATTCCAGGGGGCCGGGGAGCTGTTTTTT. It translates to CSVEFQGAGELFF.

The chain's CDR3 is CASSERSGGKNEKLFF. In DNA form, the CDR3 reads TGTGCCAGCAGTGAACGATCAGGGGGCAAGAATGAAAAACTGTTTTTT. The chain carries TRBV2 and TRBJ1-4; 8 nucleotides line up with TRBD1. This CDR3 comprises 16 residues. CDR1 is SNHLY and CDR2 is FYNNEI in the germline V gene. Trimming at V came to 2 bases and at J to 5 bases, leaving 7 bases not matched to a gene. Variable domain in full (rest from reference TRBV2 and TRBJ1-4): EPEVTQTPSHQVTQMGQEVILRCVPISNHLYFYWYRQILGQKVEFLVSFYNNEISEKSEIFDDQFSVERPDGSNFTLKIRSTKLEDSAMYFCASSERSGGKNEKLFFGSGTQLSVL.

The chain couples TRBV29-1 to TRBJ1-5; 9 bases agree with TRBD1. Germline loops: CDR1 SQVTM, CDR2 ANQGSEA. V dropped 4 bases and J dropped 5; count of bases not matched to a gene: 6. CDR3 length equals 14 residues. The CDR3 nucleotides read TGCAGCGTTGCGTACAGGGGGCTTGATCAGCCCCAGCATTTT. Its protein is CSVAYRGLDQPQHF.

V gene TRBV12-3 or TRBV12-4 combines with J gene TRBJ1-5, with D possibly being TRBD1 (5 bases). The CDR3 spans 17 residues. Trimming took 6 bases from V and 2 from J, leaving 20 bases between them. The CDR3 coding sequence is TGTGCCAGCAGCCGCATGATGGGGGGTAGTGGCAATCAGCCCCAGCATTTT. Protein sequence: CASSRMMGGSGNQPQHF.

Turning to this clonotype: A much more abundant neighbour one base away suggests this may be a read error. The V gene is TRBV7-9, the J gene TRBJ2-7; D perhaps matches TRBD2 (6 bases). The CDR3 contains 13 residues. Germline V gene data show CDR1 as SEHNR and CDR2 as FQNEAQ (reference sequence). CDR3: CASSSWEAPHMSF. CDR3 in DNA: TGTGCCAGCAGCTCCTGGGAGGCCCCCCATATGTCCTTC.

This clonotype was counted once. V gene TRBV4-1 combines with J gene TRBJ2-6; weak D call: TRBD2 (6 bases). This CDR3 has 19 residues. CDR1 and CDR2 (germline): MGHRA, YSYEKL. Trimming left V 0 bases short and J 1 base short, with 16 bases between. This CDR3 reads CASSQDSGGALSGANVLTF. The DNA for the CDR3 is TGCGCCAGCAGCCAAGATAGCGGAGGGGCCCTGTCTGGGGCCAACGTCCTGACTTTC.

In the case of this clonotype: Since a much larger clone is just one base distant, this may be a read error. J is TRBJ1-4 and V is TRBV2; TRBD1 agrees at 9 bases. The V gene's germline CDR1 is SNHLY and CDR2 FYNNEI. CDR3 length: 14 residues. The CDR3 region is CAISVDRGGEKLFF. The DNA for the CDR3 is TGTGCCATCAGTGTGGACAGGGGAGGAGAAAAACTGTTTTTT.

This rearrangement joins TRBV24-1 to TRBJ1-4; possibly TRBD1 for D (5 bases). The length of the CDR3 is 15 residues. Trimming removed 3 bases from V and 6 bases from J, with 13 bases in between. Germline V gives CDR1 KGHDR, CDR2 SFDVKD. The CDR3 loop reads CATSDTRDADEKLFF. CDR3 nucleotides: TGTGCCACCAGTGATACTAGGGACGCGGATGAAAAACTGTTTTTT.

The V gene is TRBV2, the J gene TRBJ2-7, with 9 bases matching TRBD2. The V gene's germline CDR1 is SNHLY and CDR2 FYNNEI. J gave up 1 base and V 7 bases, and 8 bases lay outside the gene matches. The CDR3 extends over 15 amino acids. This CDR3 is CASKASGVDSYEQYF. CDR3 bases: TGTGCCAGCAAGGCTAGCGGGGTGGATTCCTACGAGCAGTACTTC.

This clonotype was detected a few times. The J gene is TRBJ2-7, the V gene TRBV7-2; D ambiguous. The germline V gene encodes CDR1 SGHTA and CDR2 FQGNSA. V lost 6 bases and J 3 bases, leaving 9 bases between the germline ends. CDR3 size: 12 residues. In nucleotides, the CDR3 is TGTGCCAGCAGTCACAGATACTACGAGCAGTACTTC. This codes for CASSHRYYEQYF.

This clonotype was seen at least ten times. In DNA, the CDR3 is TGTGCCAGCAGTGAGTCTGCAGACTATAGCAATCAGCCCCAGCATTTT. Its protein is CASSESADYSNQPQHF. The J gene is TRBJ1-5, the V gene TRBV2; D not resolved. This CDR3 comprises 16 residues. The germline CDR1 and CDR2 sequences are SNHLY and FYNNEI. Trimming took off 3 bases at V and 0 bases at J, with 12 bases between the two ends.

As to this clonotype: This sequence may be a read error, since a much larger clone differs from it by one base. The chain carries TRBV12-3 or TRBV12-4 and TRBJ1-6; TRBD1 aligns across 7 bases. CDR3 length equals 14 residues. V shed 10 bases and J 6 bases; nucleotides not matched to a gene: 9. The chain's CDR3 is CANSPGQINSPLHF. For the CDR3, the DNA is TGTGCCAACAGCCCGGGACAGATTAATTCACCCCTCCACTTT.